The present entry profiles one T cell receptor (beta chain) with its context. These data belong to a study of blood T cell repertoires in COVID-19. TCRdb's table, derived via immunoSEQ multiplex PCR, lists solely in-frame clones and lacks some. The sample records 160,000 or so clones, roughly four fifths being singletons. The sequenced sample consisted of peripheral blood. The TCR sequence derives from a man in his sixties with active or convalescent COVID-19.

CDR3 sequence reads: CASGRLNSPLHF. CDR3 nucleotide sequence: TGTGCCTCTGGCAGGTTGAATTCACCCCTCCACTTT. V and J are TRBV12-3 or TRBV12-4 and TRBJ1-6, with no clear D. The CDR3 has 12 amino acids. V was cut by 11 bases and J by 7 bases, with 12 bases left in between.